This T cell receptor (beta chain) was sequenced in a study of blood T cell repertoires in COVID-19. Study-level information: COVID-19 samples, acute and convalescent, were from the United States, Italy and Spain. T cells, B-cell-depleted T cells, or PBMCs supplied cDNA or gDNA.

As processed by the authors: Amplification with reference gene primers provided the estimates of nucleated cell counts. Sequencing used immunoSEQ multiplex PCR; TCRdb keeps in-frame clones, though not all of them. The DNA was the basis for D and trimming; V, J and clone size are from that table. This sample has tens of thousands of clones; approximately 88% occur once, and the top ten carry roughly 5.7%. The material sequenced was peripheral blood. This sequence originates from a man in his fifties or sixties with acute or convalescent COVID-19.

The CDR3 spells CASSSLGGADTQYF. CDR3 nucleotides: TGTGCCAGCAGCTCCCTTGGCGGCGCGGATACGCAGTATTTT. This chain links TRBV13 with TRBJ2-3, with no clear D. The CDR3 consists of 14 residues. Germline V CDR1 and CDR2: PRHDT, FYEKMQ (reference sequence). V was pared by 4 bases and J by 6 bases, with 14 bases between.